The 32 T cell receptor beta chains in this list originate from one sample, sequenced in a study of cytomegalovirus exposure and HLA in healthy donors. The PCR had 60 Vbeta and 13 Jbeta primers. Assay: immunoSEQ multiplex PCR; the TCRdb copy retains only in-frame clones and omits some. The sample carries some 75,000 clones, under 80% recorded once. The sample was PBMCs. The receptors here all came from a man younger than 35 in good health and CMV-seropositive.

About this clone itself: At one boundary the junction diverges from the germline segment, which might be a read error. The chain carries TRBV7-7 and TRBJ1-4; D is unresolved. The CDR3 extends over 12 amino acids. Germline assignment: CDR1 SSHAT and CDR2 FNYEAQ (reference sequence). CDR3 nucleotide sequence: TGTGCTAGCACTGCAACTAATGAAAAACTGTTTTTT. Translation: CASTATNEKLFF.

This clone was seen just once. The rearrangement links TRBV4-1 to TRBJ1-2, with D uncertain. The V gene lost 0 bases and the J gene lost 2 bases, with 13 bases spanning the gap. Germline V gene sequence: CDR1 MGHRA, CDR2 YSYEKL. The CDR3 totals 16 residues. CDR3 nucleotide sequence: TGCGCCAGCAGCCAAGATAAGATAGTCAGGAACTATGGCTACACCTTC. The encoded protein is CASSQDKIVRNYGYTF.

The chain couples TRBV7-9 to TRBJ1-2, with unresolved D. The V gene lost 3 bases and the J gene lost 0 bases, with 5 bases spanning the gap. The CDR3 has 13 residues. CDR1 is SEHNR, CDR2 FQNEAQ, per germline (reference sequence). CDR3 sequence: CASSFKTNYGYTF. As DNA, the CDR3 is TGTGCCAGCAGCTTCAAAACTAACTATGGCTACACCTTC. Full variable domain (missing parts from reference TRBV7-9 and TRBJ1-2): DTGVSQNPRHKITKRGQNVTFRCDPISEHNRLYWYRQTLGQGPEFLTYFQNEAQLEKSRLLSDRFSAERPKGSFSTLEIQRTEQGDSAMYLCASSFKTNYGYTFGSGTRLTVV.

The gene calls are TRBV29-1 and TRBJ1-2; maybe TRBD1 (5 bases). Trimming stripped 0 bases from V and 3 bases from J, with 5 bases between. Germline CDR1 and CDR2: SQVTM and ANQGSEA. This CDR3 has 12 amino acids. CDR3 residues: CSVEDRDYGYTF. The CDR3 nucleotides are TGCAGCGTTGAAGACAGGGACTATGGCTACACCTTC.

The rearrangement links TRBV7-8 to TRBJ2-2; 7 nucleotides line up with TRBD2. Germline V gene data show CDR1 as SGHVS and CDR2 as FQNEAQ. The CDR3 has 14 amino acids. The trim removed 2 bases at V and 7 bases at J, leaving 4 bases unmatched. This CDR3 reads CASSLLRGIGELFF. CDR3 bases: TGTGCCAGCAGCTTACTGCGGGGGATCGGGGAGCTGTTTTTT.

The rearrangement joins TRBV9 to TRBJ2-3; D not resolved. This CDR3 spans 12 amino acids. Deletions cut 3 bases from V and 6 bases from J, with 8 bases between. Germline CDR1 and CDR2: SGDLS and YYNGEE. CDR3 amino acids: CASSALGDTQYF. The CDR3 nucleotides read TGTGCCAGCAGCGCCCTCGGGGATACGCAGTATTTT. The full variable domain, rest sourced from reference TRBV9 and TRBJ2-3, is DSGVTQTPKHLITATGQRVTLRCSPRSGDLSVYWYQQSLDQGLQFLIQYYNGEERAKGNILERFSAQQFPDLHSELNLSSLELGDSALYFCASSALGDTQYFGPGTRLTVL.

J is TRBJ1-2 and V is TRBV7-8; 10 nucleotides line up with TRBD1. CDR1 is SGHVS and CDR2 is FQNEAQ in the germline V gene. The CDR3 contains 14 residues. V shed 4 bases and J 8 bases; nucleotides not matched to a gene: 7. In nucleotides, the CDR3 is TGTGCCAGCAGCTACGGGACAGGGGTGTGGGGCTACACCTTC. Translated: CASSYGTGVWGYTF.

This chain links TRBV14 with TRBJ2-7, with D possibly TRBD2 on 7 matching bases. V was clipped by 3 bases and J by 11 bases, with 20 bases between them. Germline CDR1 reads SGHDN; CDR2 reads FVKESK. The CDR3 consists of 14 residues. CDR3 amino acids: CASSQSGGRGDKYF. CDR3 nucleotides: TGTGCCAGCAGCCAGTCGGGGGGCCGGGGAGATAAGTACTTC.

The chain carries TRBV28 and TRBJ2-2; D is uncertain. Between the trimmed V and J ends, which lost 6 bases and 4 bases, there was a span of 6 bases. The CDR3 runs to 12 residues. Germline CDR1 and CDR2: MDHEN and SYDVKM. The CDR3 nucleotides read TGTGCCAGCAGCCAACTCACCGGGGAGCTGTTTTTT. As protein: CASSQLTGELFF.

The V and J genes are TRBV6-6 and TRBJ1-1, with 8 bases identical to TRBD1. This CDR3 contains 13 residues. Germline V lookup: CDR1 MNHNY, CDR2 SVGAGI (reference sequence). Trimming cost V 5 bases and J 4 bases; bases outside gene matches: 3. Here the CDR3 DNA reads TGTGCCAGCAGTCAGACAGGGGTCACTGAAGCTTTCTTT. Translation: CASSQTGVTEAFF.

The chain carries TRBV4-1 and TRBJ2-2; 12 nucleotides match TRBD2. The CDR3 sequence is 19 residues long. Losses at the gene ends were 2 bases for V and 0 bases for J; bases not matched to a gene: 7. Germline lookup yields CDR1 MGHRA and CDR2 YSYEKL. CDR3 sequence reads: CASSQSTSGRSSNTGELFF. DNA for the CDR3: TGCGCCAGCAGCCAATCTACTAGCGGGAGGTCCTCGAACACCGGGGAGCTGTTTTTT.

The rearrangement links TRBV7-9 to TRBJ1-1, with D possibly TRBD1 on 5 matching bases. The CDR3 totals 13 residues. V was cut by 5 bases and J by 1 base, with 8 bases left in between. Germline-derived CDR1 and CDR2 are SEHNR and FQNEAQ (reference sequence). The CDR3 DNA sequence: TGTGCCAGCAGCCCACAGGAGAACACTGAAGCTTTCTTT. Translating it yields CASSPQENTEAFF.

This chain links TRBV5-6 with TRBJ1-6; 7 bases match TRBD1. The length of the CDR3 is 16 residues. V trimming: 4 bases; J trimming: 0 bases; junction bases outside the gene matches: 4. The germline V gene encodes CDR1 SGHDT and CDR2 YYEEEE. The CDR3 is CASSPTGSSYNSPLHF. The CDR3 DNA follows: TGTGCCAGCAGCCCGACAGGGAGCTCCTATAATTCACCCCTCCACTTT.

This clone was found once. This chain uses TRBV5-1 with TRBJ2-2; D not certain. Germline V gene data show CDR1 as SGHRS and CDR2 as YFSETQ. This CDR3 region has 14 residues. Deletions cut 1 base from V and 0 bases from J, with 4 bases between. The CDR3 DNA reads TGCGCCAGCAGCTTGCTCGCGAACACCGGGGAGCTGTTTTTT. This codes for CASSLLANTGELFF.

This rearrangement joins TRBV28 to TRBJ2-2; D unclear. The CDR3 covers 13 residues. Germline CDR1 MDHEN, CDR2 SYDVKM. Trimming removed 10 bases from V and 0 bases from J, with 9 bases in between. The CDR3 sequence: CATTASNTGELFF. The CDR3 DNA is TGTGCCACCACAGCCTCGAACACCGGGGAGCTGTTTTTT.

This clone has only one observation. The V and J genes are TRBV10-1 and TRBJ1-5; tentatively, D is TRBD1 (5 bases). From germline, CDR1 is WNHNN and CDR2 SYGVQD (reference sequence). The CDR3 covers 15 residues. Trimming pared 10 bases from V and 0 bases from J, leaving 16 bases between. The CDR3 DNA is TGCGCCACCAGCCCCAACAGGAATAGCAATCAGCCCCAGCATTTT. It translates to CATSPNRNSNQPQHF.

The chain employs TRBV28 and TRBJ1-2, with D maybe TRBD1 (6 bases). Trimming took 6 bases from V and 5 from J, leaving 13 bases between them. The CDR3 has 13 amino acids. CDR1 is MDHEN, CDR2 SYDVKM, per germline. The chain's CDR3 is CASSLDSGYGYTF. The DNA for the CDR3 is TGTGCCAGCAGCTTGGACAGTGGGTATGGCTACACCTTC.

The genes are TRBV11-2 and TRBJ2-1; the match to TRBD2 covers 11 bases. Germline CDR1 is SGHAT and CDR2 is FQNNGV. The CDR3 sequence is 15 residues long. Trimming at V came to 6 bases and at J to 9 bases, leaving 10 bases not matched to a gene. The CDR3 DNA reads TGTGCCAGCAGGCTAGCGGGAGGTCCACGGGGTGAGCAGTTCTTC. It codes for CASRLAGGPRGEQFF.

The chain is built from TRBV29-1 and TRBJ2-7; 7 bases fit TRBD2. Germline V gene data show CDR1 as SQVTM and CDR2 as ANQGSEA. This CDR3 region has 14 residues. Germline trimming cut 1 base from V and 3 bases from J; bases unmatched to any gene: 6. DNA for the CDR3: TGCAGCGTTGAAGGGGCCGGCGGGAGCTACGAGCAGTACTTC. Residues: CSVEGAGGSYEQYF.

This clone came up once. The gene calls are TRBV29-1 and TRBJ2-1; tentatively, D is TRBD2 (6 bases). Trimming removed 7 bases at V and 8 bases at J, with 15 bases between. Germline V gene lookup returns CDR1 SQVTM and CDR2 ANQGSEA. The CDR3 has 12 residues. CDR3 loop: CSARDSSDEQFF. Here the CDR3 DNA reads TGCAGCGCCCGGGACTCCTCTGATGAGCAGTTCTTC.

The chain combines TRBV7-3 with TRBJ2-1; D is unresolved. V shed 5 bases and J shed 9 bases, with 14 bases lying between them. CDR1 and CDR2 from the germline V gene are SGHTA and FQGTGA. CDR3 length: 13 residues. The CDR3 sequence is CASSPPAGTEQFF. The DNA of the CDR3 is TGTGCCAGCAGCCCACCCGCAGGTACTGAGCAGTTCTTC.

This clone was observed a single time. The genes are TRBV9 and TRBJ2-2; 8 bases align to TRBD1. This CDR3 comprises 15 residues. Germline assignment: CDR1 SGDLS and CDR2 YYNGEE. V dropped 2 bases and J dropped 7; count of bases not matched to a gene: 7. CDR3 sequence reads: CASSVGQGAVGELFF. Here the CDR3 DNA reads TGTGCCAGCAGCGTCGGACAGGGCGCGGTCGGGGAGCTGTTTTTT.

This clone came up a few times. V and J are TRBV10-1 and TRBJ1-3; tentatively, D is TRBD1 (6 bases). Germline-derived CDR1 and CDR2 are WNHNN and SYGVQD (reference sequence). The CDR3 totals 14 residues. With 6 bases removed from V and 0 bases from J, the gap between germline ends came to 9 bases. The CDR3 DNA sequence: TGCGCCAGCAGCAAGACAGGCTCTGGAAACACCATATATTTT. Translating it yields CASSKTGSGNTIYF.

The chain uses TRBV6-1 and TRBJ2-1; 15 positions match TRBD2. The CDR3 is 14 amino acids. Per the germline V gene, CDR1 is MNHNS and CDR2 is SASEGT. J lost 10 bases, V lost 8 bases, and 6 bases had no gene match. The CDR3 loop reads CASRGTSGRWEQFF. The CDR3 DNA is TGTGCCAGCCGCGGGACTAGCGGGAGGTGGGAGCAGTTCTTC.

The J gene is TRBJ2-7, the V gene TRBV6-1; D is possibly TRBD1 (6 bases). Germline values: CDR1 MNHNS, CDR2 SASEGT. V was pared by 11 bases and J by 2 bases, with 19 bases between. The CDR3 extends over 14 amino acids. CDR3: CASRGRGSPYEQYF. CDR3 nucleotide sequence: TGTGCCTCCCGAGGCAGGGGAAGCCCCTACGAGCAGTACTTC.

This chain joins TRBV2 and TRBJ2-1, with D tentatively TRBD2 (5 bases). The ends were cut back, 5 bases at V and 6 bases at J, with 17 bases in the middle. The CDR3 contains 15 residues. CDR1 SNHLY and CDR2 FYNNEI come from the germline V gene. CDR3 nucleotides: TGTGCCAGCAGTCACAGTGTCGAGGGCGGCAATGAGCAGTTCTTC. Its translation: CASSHSVEGGNEQFF.

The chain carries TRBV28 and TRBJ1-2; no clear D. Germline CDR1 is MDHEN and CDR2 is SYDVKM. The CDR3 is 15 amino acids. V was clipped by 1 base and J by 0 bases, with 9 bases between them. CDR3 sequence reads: CASSLSPRANYGYTF. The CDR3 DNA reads TGTGCCAGCAGTTTATCACCGAGAGCTAACTATGGCTACACCTTC.

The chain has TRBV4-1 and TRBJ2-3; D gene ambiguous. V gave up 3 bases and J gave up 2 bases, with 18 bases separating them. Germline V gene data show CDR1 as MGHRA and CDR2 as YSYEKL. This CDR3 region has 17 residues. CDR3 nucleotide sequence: TGCGCCAGCAGCCAGACCCTCTTTGGCGGAGTCACAGATACGCAGTATTTT. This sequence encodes CASSQTLFGGVTDTQYF.

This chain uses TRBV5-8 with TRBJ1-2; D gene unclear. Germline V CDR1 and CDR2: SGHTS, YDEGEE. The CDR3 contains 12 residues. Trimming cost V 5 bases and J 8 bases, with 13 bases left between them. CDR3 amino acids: CASRPLLRGYTF. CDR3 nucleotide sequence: TGTGCCAGCAGACCCCTCCTACGGGGCTACACCTTC.

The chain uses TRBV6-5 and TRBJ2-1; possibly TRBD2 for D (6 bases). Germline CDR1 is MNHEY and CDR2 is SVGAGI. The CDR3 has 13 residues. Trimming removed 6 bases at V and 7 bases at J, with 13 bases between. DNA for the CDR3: TGTGCCAGCAGGCTAACCGCGGGGAATGAGCAGTTCTTC. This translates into CASRLTAGNEQFF.

This CDR3 is CASSKENQPQHF. DNA of the CDR3: TGTGCCAGCAGTAAAGAGAATCAGCCCCAGCATTTT. The gene calls are TRBV5-4 and TRBJ1-5; D call uncertain. CDR1 SGHNT and CDR2 YYREEE come from the germline V gene (reference sequence). V lost 5 bases and J lost 4, with 7 bases in between. The CDR3 has 12 residues.

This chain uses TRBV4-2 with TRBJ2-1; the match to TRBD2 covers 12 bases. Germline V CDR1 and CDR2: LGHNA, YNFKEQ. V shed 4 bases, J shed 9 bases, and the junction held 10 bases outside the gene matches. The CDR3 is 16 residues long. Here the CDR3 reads CASSPVLAGGSSEQFF. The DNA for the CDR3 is TGTGCCAGCAGCCCAGTACTAGCGGGAGGATCCAGTGAGCAGTTCTTC.